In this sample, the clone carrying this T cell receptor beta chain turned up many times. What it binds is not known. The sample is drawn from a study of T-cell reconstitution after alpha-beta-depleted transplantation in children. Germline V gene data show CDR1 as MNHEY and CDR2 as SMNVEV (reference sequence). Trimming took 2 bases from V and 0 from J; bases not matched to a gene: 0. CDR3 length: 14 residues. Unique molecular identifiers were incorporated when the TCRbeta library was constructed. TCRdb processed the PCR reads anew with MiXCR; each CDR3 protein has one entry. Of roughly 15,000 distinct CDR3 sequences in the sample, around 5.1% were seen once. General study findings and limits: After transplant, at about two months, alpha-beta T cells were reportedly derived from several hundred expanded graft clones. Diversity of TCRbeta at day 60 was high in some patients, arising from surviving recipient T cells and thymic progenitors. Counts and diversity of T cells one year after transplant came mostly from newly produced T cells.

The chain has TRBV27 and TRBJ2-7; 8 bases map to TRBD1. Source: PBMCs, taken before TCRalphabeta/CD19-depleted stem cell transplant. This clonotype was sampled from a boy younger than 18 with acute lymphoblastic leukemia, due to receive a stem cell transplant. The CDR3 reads CASSLGTGSYEQYF. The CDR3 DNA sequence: TGTGCCAGCAGTTTAGGGACAGGCTCCTACGAGCAGTACTTC.